Each of the 13 T cell receptor beta chains below was sequenced from the same sample in a study of naive and memory T cell subsets. The beta constant-region primer was an equimolar mix of two oligonucleotides covering TRBC1 and TRBC2. Using its own MiXCR run on the UMI-ligation and nested PCR reads, TCRdb lists one record per CDR3 protein. Of more than 35,000 distinct CDR3 sequences in the sample, roughly 15% were seen once. The material sequenced was effector memory CD4+ T cells from blood. Subset in this sample: effector memory, CD45RA- CD27-. The receptors were gathered from a human donor in good health.

In its sample, this clonotype was seen once. The rearrangement joins TRBV20-1 to TRBJ2-5; D gene unclear. This CDR3 comprises 13 residues. Germline V CDR1 and CDR2: DFQATT, SNEGSKA (reference sequence). V lost 3 bases to trimming and J lost 1 base, with 9 bases between them. CDR3 DNA: TGCAGTGCTAGGCTGACGGGCCAAGAGACCCAGTACTTC. This codes for CSARLTGQETQYF.

The table lists this clonotype with many counts. The J gene is TRBJ1-3, the V gene TRBV9; 8 bases are a match to TRBD1. V dropped 3 bases and J dropped 2; count of bases not matched to a gene: 4. The CDR3 runs to 15 residues. The germline V gene encodes CDR1 SGDLS and CDR2 YYNGEE. CDR3 DNA sequence: TGTGCCAGCAGCGGAGACAGGGGTACTGGAAACACCATATATTTT. Amino acids: CASSGDRGTGNTIYF. The full variable domain, its missing parts supplied by reference TRBV9 and TRBJ1-3, is DSGVTQTPKHLITATGQRVTLRCSPRSGDLSVYWYQQSLDQGLQFLIQYYNGEERAKGNILERFSAQQFPDLHSELNLSSLELGDSALYFCASSGDRGTGNTIYFGEGSWLTVV.

This clonotype was seen at least ten times. The chain uses TRBV20-1 and TRBJ2-3, with 9 bases identical to TRBD2. This CDR3 contains 14 residues. Looked up from germline, CDR1 is DFQATT and CDR2 is SNEGSKA (reference sequence). With V trimmed by 4 bases and J by 3 bases, 5 bases remained unmatched. The CDR3 reads CSATSGRLTDTQYF. The CDR3 DNA follows: TGCAGTGCTACAAGCGGGAGGCTTACAGATACGCAGTATTTT.

The chain joins TRBV7-9 to TRBJ2-5, with TRBD2 as a possible D gene (5 bases). Germline loops: CDR1 SEHNR, CDR2 FQNEAQ (reference sequence). CDR3 length: 16 residues. Trimming stripped 1 base from V and 4 bases from J, with 16 bases between. CDR3 bases: TGTGCCAGCAGCTTAGACGGCGCCCCCCGGGGAGAGACCCAGTACTTC. Translating gives CASSLDGAPRGETQYF. Combining the CDR3 with reference TRBV7-9 and TRBJ2-5 gives the whole variable domain DTGVSQNPRHKITKRGQNVTFRCDPISEHNRLYWYRQTLGQGPEFLTYFQNEAQLEKSRLLSDRFSAERPKGSFSTLEIQRTEQGDSAMYLCASSLDGAPRGETQYFGPGTRLLVL.

This clonotype was picked up many times. The chain is built from TRBV20-1 and TRBJ2-1, with TRBD2 matching over 10 bases. V lost 5 bases, J lost 9 bases, and 10 bases stayed unmatched. Germline CDR1 reads DFQATT; CDR2 reads SNEGSKA (reference sequence). CDR3 length: 14 residues. CDR3 loop: CSALSSSGSVEQFF. In DNA form, the CDR3 reads TGCAGTGCTTTGAGTTCTAGCGGGAGCGTTGAGCAGTTCTTC.

This chain uses TRBV29-1 with TRBJ2-1; D gene unclear. The CDR3 consists of 10 residues. V was pared by 4 bases and J by 10 bases, with 8 bases between. CDR1 and CDR2 from the germline V gene are SQVTM and ANQGSEA. The CDR3 spells CSVGSGEQFF. The CDR3, as DNA: TGCAGCGTTGGCTCTGGGGAGCAGTTCTTC.

This chain uses TRBV18 with TRBJ2-7; D uncertain. The CDR3 has 13 amino acids. V lost 1 base to trimming and J lost 2 bases, with 6 bases between them. From germline, CDR1 is KGHSH and CDR2 LQKENI. The CDR3 region has the DNA TGTGCCAGCTCACCACAGGCTCCCTACGAGCAGTACTTC. Translation gives CASSPQAPYEQYF.

The chain recombines TRBV10-1 with TRBJ1-2; D is uncertain. Trimming cost V 7 bases and J 8 bases, with 23 bases left between them. Per the germline V gene, CDR1 is WNHNN and CDR2 is SYGVQD (reference sequence). The CDR3 sequence is 15 residues long. As DNA, the CDR3 is TGCGCCAGCACCTTTGGGAAGAAACTAGACGGGGGCTACACCTTC. It translates to CASTFGKKLDGGYTF.

The chain uses TRBV2 and TRBJ2-7; unclear D gene. CDR3 length: 13 amino acids. Germline loops: CDR1 SNHLY, CDR2 FYNNEI. Trimming removed 3 bases from V and 6 bases from J, with 12 bases in between. CDR3: CASSELQFREQYF. CDR3 DNA sequence: TGTGCCAGCAGTGAGCTGCAGTTTCGCGAGCAGTACTTC.

This clonotype came up many times. The chain couples TRBV20-1 to TRBJ1-5; possibly TRBD1 for D (6 bases). The CDR3 consists of 14 residues. The V gene's germline CDR1 is DFQATT and CDR2 SNEGSKA (reference sequence). The germline V and J ends were trimmed by 5 bases and 6 bases, with 17 bases remaining between them. CDR3 DNA sequence: TGCAGTGCTTCGCAGGGGCTTAACCGTCAGCCCCAGCATTTT. Its protein is CSASQGLNRQPQHF.

The V gene is TRBV7-8, the J gene TRBJ1-5, with D maybe TRBD1 (6 bases). The CDR3 sequence is 15 residues long. Trimming left V 5 bases short and J 0 bases short, with 11 bases between. Looked up from germline, CDR1 is SGHVS and CDR2 is FQNEAQ. The chain's CDR3 is CASSPDSVSNQPQHF. The CDR3 bases are TGTGCCAGCAGCCCGGACAGTGTTAGCAATCAGCCCCAGCATTTT.

This clonotype has more than one count but fewer than ten. The chain joins TRBV6-6 to TRBJ2-7; the D is unclear. CDR1 and CDR2 (germline): MNHNY, SVGAGI (reference sequence). V was trimmed by 7 bases and J by 2 bases, leaving 12 bases between them. CDR3 length equals 13 residues. CDR3 DNA sequence: TGTGCCAGCACTAGTCGCTCAACCTACGAGCAGTACTTC. It specifies CASTSRSTYEQYF.

A note on this clonotype: A junction end diverges from the germline sequence, so it may reflect a read error. The chain uses TRBV27 and TRBJ2-3; no firm D call. Looked up from germline, CDR1 is MNHEY and CDR2 is SMNVEV (reference sequence). CDR3 size: 13 residues. CDR3 DNA: TGTGCCAGCAGTTTATCCCGCACAGATACGCGGTATTTT. Residues: CASSLSRTDTRYF.